In its sample, the clone carrying this T cell receptor (delta chain) was seen a few times. TCRdb's entry gives the protein of a much larger clone, which mismatches this DNA's translation at residue 11, likely from a read error; the protein reported here is translated from the DNA. These data belong to a study of γδ T cells in repeated Plasmodium falciparum infection. Study background: Donors had four controlled P. falciparum NF54 infections over approximately 600 days.

TCRdb re-processed the multiplex PCR reads via CATT. The sample holds roughly 93,000 delta-chain clones; over 1.1% are singletons and the top ten take roughly 9.5%. Vgamma9/Vdelta2+ and Vdelta2-negative gammadelta T cells were flow-sorted from PBMC for bulk sequencing. V was clipped by 2 bases and J by 6 bases, with 31 bases between them. From germline, CDR1 is TSWWSYY and CDR2 QGS. The CDR3 has 20 amino acids. The sequence was collected from a pool of human donors (malaria-infected and uninfected, not separated). Material: gamma-delta T cells from blood. The rearrangement joins TRDV1 to TRDJ1, with a tentative D call TRDD3 (5 bases). The CDR3 region is CALGETFPRTEGWKTYKLIF. The CDR3 DNA is TGTGCTCTTGGGGAAACCTTTCCCCGTACTGAGGGATGGAAAACTTATAAACTCATCTTT.